This T cell receptor beta chain comes out of a study of Tregs in tolerant kidney transplant recipients. Study results and caveats: Tregs expanded with activated donor B cells seemed most donor-specific. Few patients were studied, so findings need validation in larger groups.

The V gene lost 4 bases and the J gene lost 1 base, with 14 bases spanning the gap. CDR3 length: 15 amino acids. Germline V gene lookup returns CDR1 SGHRS and CDR2 YFSETQ. Unstimulated regulatory T cells (CD4+CD25+CD127-), CD4+CD25- non-regulatory cells, CD4 and CD8 cells were FACS-sorted from thawed PBMCs. Note on this clone: No antigen is known for it.

Using immunoSEQ multiplex PCR, the repertoire was profiled, and TCRdb retains in-frame clones only, with some absent. The data contain under 100,000 clones, just over 90% of them singletons. The source of this sequence is a human donor in good health. The J gene is TRBJ2-5, the V gene TRBV5-1; D is unresolved. The sample comprised CD8+ T cells from blood. The CDR3 nucleotides are TGCGCCAGCAGCAACGGACGGAATTTCCAAGAGACCCAGTACTTC. This codes for CASSNGRNFQETQYF. The whole variable domain, remainder taken from reference TRBV5-1 and TRBJ2-5, is KAGVTQTPRYLIKTRGQQVTLSCSPISGHRSVSWYQQTPGQGLQFLFEYFSETQRNKGNFPGRFSGRQFSNSRSEMNVSTLELGDSALYLCASSNGRNFQETQYFGPGTRLLVL.